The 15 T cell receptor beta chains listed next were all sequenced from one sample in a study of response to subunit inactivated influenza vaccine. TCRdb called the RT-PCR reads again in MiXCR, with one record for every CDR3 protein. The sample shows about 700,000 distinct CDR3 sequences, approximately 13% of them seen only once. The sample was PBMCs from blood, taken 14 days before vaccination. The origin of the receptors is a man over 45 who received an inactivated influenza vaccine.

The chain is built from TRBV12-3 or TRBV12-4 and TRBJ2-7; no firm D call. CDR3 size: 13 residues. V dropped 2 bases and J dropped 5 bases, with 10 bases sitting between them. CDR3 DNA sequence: TGTGCCAGCAGTTTAAGGCCGTCAAACGAGCAGTACTTC. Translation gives CASSLRPSNEQYF.

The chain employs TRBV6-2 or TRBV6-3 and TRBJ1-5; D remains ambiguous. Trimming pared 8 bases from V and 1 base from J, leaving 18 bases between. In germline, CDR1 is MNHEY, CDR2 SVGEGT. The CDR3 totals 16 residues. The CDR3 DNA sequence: TGTGCCAGCTCCATCGGCTCGACTGTCAGCAATCAGCCCCAGCATTTT. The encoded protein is CASSIGSTVSNQPQHF.

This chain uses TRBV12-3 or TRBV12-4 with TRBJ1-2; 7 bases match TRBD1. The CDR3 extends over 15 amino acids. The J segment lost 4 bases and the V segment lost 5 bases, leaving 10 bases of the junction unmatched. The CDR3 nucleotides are TGTGCCAGCAGTACTCCTCGTACAGGGGTCTATGGCTACACCTTC. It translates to CASSTPRTGVYGYTF.

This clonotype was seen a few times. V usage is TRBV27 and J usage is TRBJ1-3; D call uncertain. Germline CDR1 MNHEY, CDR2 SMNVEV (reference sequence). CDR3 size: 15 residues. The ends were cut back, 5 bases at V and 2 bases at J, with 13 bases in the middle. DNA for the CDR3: TGTGCCAGCAGTCCGGGCTCAGTACCTGGAAACACCATATATTTT. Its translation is CASSPGSVPGNTIYF.

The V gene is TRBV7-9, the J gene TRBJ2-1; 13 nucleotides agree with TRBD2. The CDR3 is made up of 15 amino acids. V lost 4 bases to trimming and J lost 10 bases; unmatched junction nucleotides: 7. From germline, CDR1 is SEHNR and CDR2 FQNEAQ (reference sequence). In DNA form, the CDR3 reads TGTGCCAGCAGCTCTCGACTAGCGGGAGGAACAGAGCAGTTCTTC. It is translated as CASSSRLAGGTEQFF.

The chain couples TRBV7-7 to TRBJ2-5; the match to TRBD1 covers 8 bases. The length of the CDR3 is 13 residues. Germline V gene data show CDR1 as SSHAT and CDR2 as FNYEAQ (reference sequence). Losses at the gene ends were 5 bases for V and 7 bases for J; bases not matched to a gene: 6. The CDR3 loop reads CASSVGQGGTQYF. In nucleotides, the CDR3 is TGTGCCAGCAGCGTCGGACAGGGCGGGACCCAGTACTTC. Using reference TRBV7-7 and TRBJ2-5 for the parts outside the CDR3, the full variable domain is GAGVSQSPRYKVTKRGQDVTLRCDPISSHATLYWYQQALGQGPEFLTYFNYEAQPDKSGLPSDRFSAERPEGSISTLTIQRTEQRDSAMYRCASSVGQGGTQYFGPGTRLLVL.

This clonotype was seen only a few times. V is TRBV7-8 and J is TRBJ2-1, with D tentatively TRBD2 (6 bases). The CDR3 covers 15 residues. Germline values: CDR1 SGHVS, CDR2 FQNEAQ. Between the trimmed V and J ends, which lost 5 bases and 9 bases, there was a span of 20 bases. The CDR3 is CASSPQATSFGEQFF. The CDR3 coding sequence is TGTGCCAGCAGCCCACAGGCCACTAGCTTTGGTGAGCAGTTCTTC.

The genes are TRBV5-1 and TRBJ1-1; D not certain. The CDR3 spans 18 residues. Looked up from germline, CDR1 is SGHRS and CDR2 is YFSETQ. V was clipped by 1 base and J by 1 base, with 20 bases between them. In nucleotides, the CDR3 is TGCGCCAGCAGCTTGTCTCCAAATCGTTTTACTAGGAACACTGAAGCTTTCTTT. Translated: CASSLSPNRFTRNTEAFF.

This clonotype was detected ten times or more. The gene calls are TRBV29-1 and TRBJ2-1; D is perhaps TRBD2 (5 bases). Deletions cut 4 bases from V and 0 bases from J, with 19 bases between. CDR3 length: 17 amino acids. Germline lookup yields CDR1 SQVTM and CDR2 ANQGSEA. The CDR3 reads CSVAGSAKVSSYNEQFF. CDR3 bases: TGCAGCGTTGCGGGTAGCGCTAAAGTCAGCTCCTACAATGAGCAGTTCTTC.

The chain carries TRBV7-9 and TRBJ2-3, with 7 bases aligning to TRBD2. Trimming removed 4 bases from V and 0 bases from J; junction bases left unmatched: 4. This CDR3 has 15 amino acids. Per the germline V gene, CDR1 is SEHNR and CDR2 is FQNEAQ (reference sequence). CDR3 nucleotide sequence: TGTGCCAGCAGCTCTAGCGGACCTAGCACAGATACGCAGTATTTT. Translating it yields CASSSSGPSTDTQYF.

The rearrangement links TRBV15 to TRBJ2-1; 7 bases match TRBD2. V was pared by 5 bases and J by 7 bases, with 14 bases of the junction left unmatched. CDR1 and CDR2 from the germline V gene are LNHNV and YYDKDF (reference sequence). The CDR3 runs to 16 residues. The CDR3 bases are TGTGCCACCAGCCCCGTAGGGGTGGGAGGGCCGAATGAGCAGTTCTTC. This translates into CATSPVGVGGPNEQFF. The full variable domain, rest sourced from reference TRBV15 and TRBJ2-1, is DAMVIQNPRYQVTQFGKPVTLSCSQTLNHNVMYWYQQKSSQAPKLLFHYYDKDFNNEADTPDNFQSRRPNTSFCFLDIRSPGLGDTAMYLCATSPVGVGGPNEQFFGPGTRLTVL.

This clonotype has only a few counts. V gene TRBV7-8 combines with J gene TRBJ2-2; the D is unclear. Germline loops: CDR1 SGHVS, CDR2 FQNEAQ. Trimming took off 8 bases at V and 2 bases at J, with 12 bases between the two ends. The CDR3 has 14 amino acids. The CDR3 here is CASLQSVNTGELFF. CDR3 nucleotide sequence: TGTGCCAGCCTCCAGTCAGTAAACACCGGGGAGCTGTTTTTT. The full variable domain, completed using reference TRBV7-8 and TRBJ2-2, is GAGVSQSPRYKVAKRGQDVALRCDPISGHVSLFWYQQALGQGPEFLTYFQNEAQLDKSGLPSDRFFAERPEGSVSTLKIQRTQQEDSAVYLCASLQSVNTGELFFGEGSRLTVL.

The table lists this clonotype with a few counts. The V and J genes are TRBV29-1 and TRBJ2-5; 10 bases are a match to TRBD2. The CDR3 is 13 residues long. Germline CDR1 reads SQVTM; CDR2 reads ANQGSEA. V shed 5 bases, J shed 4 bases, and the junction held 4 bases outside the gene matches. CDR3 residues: CSVSGRARETQYF. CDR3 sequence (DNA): TGCAGCGTTAGCGGGAGGGCCCGAGAGACCCAGTACTTC.

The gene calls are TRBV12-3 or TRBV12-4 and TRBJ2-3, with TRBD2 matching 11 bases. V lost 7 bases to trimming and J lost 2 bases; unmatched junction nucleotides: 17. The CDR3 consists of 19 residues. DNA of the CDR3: TGTGCCAGCAATGTCTTTTGGACTAGCGGGCGAAGGAACACAGATACGCAGTATTTT. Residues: CASNVFWTSGRRNTDTQYF.

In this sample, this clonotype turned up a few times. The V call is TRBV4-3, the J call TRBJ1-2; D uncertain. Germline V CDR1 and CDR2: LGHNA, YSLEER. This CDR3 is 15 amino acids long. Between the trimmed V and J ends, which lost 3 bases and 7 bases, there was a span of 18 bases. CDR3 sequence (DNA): TGCGCCAGCAGCCAGACGACAAGCCCCTCGCCTGGCTACACCTTC. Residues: CASSQTTSPSPGYTF.